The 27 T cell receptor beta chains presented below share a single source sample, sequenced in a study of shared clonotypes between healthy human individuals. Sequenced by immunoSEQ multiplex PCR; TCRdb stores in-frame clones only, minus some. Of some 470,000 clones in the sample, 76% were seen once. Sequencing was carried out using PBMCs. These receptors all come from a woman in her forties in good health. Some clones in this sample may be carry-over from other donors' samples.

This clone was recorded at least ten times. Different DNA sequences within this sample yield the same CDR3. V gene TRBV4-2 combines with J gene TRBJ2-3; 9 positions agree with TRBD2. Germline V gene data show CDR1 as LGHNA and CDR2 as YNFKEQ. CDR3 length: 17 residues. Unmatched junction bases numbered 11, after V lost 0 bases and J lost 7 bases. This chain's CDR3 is CASSQEVVSGSWYTQYF. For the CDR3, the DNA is TGTGCCAGCAGCCAAGAAGTGGTTAGCGGGAGTTGGTATACGCAGTATTTT.

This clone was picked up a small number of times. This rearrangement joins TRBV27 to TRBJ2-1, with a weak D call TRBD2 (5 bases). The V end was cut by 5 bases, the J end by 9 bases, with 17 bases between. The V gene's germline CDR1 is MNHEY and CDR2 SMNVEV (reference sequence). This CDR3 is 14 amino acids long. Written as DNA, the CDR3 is TGTGCCAGCAGTCCCGGACTTACCCTTGGTGAGCAGTTCTTC. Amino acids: CASSPGLTLGEQFF.

CDR3 sequence: CASSYLDFIPGELFF. The CDR3, as DNA: TGTGCCAGCAGTTATCTTGACTTTATCCCCGGGGAGCTGTTTTTT. The rearrangement joins TRBV6-6 to TRBJ2-2; D is unclear. This CDR3 is 15 amino acids long. V lost 3 bases, J lost 6 bases, and 14 bases lay in between. CDR1 and CDR2 from the germline V gene are MNHNY and SVGAGI (reference sequence).

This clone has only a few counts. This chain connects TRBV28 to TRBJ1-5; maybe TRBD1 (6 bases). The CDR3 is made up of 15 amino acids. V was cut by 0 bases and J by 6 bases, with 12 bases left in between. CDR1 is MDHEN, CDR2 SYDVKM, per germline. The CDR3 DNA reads TGTGCCAGCAGTTTATGGCAGGGGTGGATTCAGCCCCAGCATTTT. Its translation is CASSLWQGWIQPQHF. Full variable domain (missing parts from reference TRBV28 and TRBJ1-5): DVKVTQSSRYLVKRTGEKVFLECVQDMDHENMFWYRQDPGLGLRLIYFSYDVKMKEKGDIPEGYSVSREKKERFSLILESASTNQTSMYLCASSLWQGWIQPQHFGDGTRLSIL.

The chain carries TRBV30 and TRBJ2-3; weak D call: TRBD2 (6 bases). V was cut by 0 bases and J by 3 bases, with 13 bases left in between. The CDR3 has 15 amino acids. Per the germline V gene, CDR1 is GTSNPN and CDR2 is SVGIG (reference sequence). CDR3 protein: CAWSVLAGRTDTQYF. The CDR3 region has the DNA TGTGCCTGGAGTGTATTAGCAGGGAGGACAGATACGCAGTATTTT.

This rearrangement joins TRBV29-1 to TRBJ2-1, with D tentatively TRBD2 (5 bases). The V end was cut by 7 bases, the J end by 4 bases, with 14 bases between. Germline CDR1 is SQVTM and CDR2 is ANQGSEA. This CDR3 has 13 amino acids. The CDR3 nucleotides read TGCAGCGCCGACTATGGACTTTACAATGAGCAGTTCTTC. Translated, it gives CSADYGLYNEQFF.

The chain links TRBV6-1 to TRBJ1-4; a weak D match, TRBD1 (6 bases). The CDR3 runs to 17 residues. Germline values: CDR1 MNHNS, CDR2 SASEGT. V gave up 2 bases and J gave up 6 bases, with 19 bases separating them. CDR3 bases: TGTGCCAGCAGTGAAAAGGGGGTTACGGCGTCCCATGAAAAACTGTTTTTT. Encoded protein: CASSEKGVTASHEKLFF.

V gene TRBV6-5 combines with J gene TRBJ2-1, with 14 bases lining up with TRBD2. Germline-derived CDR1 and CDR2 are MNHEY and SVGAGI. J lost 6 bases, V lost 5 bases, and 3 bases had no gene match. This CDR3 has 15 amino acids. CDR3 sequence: CASSRTSGRSNEQFF. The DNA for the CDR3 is TGTGCCAGCAGTAGGACTAGCGGGAGGAGCAATGAGCAGTTCTTC.

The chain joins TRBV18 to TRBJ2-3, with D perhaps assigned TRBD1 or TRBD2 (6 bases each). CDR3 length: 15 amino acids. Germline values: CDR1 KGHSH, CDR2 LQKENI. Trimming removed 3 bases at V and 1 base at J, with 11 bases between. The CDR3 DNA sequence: TGTGCCAGCTCACCCTCGGGGGCTGGCACAGATACGCAGTATTTT. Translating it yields CASSPSGAGTDTQYF.

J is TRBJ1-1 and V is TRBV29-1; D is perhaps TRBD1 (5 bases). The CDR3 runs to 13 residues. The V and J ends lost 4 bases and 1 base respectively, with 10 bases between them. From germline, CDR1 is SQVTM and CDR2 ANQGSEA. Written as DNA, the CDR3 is TGCAGCGTTGGAAGGACACCGAACACTGAAGCTTTCTTT. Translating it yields CSVGRTPNTEAFF.

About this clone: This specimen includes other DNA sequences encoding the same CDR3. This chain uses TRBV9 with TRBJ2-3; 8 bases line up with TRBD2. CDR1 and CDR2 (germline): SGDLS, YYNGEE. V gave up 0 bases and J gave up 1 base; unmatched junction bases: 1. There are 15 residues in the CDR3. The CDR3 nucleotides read TGTGCCAGCAGCGTAGGAGCGGGGGGCACAGATACGCAGTATTTT. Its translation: CASSVGAGGTDTQYF.

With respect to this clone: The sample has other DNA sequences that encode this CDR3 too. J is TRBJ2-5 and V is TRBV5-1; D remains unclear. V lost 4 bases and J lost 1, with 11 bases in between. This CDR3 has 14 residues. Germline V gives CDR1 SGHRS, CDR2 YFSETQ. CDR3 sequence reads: CASSPGSTQETQYF. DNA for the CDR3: TGCGCCAGCAGCCCGGGTTCCACCCAAGAGACCCAGTACTTC. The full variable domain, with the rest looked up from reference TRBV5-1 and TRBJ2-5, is KAGVTQTPRYLIKTRGQQVTLSCSPISGHRSVSWYQQTPGQGLQFLFEYFSETQRNKGNFPGRFSGRQFSNSRSEMNVSTLELGDSALYLCASSPGSTQETQYFGPGTRLLVL.

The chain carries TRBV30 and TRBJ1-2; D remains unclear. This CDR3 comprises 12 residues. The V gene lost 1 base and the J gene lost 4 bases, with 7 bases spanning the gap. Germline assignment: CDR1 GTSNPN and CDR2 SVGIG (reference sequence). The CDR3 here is CAWSEVAYGYTF. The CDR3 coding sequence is TGTGCCTGGAGTGAAGTCGCCTATGGCTACACCTTC.

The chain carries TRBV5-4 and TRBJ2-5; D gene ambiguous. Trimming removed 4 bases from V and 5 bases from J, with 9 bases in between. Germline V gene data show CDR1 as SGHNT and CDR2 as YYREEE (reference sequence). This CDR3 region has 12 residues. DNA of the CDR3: TGTGCCAGCAGCAAAGACCGGGAGACCCAGTACTTC. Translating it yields CASSKDRETQYF.

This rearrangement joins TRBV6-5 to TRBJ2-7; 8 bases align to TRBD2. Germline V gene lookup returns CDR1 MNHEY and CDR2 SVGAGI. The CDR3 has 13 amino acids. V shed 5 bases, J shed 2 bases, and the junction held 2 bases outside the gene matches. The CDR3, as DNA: TGTGCCAGCAGTCTGACTAGCGCCTACGAGCAGTACTTC. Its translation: CASSLTSAYEQYF.

The CDR3 here is CASSTSGGGQPQHF. The CDR3 DNA reads as TGTGCCAGCAGTACATCAGGGGGCGGCCAGCCCCAGCATTTT. The genes are TRBV2 and TRBJ1-5; TRBD1 aligns across 8 bases. Looked up from germline, CDR1 is SNHLY and CDR2 is FYNNEI. This CDR3 has 14 amino acids. Trimming removed 5 bases from V and 7 bases from J; junction bases left unmatched: 7.

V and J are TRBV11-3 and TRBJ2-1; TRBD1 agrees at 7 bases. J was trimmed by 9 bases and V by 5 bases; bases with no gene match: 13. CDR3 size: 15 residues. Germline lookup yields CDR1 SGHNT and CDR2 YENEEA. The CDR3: CASSLRQGAFSEQFF. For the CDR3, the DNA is TGTGCCAGCAGCCTCCGACAGGGAGCGTTTAGTGAGCAGTTCTTC.

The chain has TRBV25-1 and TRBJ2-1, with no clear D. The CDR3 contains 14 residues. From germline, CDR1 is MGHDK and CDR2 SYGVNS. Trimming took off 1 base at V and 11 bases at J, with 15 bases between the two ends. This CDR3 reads CASSELRDSLQQFF. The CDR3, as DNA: TGTGCCAGCAGTGAATTAAGGGATAGCCTGCAGCAGTTCTTC.

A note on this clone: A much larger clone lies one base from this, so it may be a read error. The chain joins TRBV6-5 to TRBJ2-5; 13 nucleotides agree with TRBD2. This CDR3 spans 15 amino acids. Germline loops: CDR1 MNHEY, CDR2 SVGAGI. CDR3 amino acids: CASRTTSGRQGTQYF. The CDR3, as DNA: TGTGCCAGCAGGACGACTAGCGGGAGGCAAGGGACCCAGTACTTC.

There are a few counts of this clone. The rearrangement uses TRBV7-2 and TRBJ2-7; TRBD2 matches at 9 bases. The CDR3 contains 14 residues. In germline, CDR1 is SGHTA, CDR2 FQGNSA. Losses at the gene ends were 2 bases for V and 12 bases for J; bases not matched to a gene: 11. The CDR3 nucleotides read TGTGCCAGCAGCTTAAGGTCTAGCGGGACCTTGGGGTACTTC. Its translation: CASSLRSSGTLGYF. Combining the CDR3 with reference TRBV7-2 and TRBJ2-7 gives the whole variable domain GAGVSQSPSNKVTEKGKDVELRCDPISGHTALYWYRQSLGQGLEFLIYFQGNSAPDKSGLPSDRFSAERTGGSVSTLTIQRTQQEDSAVYLCASSLRSSGTLGYFGPGTRLTVT.

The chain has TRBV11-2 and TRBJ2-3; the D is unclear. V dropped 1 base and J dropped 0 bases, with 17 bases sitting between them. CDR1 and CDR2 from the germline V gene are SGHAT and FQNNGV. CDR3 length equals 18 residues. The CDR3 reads CASSLAWAVSTSTDTQYF. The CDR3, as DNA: TGTGCCAGCAGCTTAGCGTGGGCGGTCTCAACTAGCACAGATACGCAGTATTTT.

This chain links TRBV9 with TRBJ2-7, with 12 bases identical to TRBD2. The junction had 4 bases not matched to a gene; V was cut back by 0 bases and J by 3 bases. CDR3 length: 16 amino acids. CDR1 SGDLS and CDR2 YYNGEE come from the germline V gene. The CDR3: CASSVGLAGVGYEQYF. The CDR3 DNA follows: TGTGCCAGCAGCGTAGGACTAGCGGGAGTGGGCTACGAGCAGTACTTC.

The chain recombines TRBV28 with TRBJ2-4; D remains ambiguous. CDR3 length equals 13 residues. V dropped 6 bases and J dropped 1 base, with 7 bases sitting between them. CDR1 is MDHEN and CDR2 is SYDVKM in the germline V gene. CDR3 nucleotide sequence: TGTGCCAGCAGGCCCATTGCCAAAAACATTCAGTACTTC. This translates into CASRPIAKNIQYF.

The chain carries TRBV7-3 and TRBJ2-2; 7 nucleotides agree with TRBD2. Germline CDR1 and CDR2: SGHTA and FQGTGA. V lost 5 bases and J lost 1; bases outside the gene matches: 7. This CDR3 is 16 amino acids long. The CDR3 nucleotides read TGTGCCAGCAGCGTAAGGACTAGTCGGAACACCGGGGAGCTGTTTTTT. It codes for CASSVRTSRNTGELFF.

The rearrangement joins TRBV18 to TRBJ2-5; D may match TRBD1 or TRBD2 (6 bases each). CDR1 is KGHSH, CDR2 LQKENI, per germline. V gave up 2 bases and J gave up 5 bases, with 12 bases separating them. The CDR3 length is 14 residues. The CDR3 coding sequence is TGTGCCAGCTCACCAACGAGGGGGGCGGAGACCCAGTACTTC. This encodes CASSPTRGAETQYF.

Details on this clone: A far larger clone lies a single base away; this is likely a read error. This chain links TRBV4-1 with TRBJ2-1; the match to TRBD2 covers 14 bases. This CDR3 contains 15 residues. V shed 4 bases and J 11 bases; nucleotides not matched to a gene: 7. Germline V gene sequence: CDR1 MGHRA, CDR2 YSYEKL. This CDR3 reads CASSPGLAGENKQFF. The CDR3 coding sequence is TGCGCCAGCAGCCCGGGACTAGCGGGAGAGAATAAGCAGTTCTTC.

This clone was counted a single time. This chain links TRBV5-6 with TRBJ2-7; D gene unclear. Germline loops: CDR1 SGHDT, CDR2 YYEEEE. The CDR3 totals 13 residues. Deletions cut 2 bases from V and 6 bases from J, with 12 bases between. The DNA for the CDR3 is TGTGCCAGCAGCTTCGGCATCCGGGCCGAGCAGTACTTC. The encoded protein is CASSFGIRAEQYF.